A few counts support the clone carrying this T cell receptor (beta chain). This specimen comes from a study of shared clonotypes between healthy human individuals. Genomic DNA from each subset was divided evenly over several immunoSEQ plates. In the authors' methods: Sequence data from immunoSEQ were junction-only and lacked quality scores; consequently, filtering differed. Only in-frame clones appear in the TCRdb table, and some are missing; sequencing was by immunoSEQ multiplex PCR. Clonal size and the V and J genes are those of that table, whereas D and trimming came from the DNA. The sample carries around 940,000 clones, 70% to 85% recorded once. Donors were healthy HIV-negative adults without recent acute infections or vaccinations. This receptor was identified in a man younger than 35 in good health. Input material: memory CD4+ T cells sorted from blood. Subset in this sample: CD45RA-negative fraction.

In DNA, the CDR3 is TGTGCCAGTCTTCCCTCCCCGGGACAGGAGGATGAAAAACTGTTTTTT. Translating it yields CASLPSPGQEDEKLFF. This chain uses TRBV19 with TRBJ1-4; 8 nucleotides agree with TRBD1. V shed 8 bases, J shed 6 bases, and the junction held 14 bases outside the gene matches. The CDR3 has 16 residues. Germline CDR1 and CDR2: LNHDA and SQIVND (reference sequence).